Described below is a single TCR beta chain sequence and its context. This clone was counted between two and nine times. Which antigen it targets is not known. The sample holds no much larger clone one base away, and base qualities are not on file. The High Capacity cDNA Reverse Transcription Kit was used to reverse transcribe all of the isolated RNA, meaning that expressed TCRB transcripts were what got sequenced. Naive, central memory and regulatory T cell samples underwent deep immunoSEQ sequencing, averaging about 3.57 million total reads per sample. Sorted cells were lysed in RLT buffer and RNA was extracted with DNase-treated RNeasy Micro or Mini kits, depending on cell number. To prevent cross-contamination, every cell subset was processed on its own, while patient and healthy donor samples were processed together. Using the immunoSEQ multiplex PCR, TCRB sequences were amplified from cDNA into 87-bp fragments spanning the CDR3 region. The amplicons were sequenced using the Illumina HiSeq platform. Per the source publication's procedure: Synthetic template baselines were used to correct PCR bias computationally, reads within Hamming distance 2 were collapsed, and singletons that could not be merged were discarded. Reads were aligned against IMGT so that V, D and J genes, CDR3 length and insertions or deletions at six rearrangement sites could be assigned. Clonotype counts were normalized to sorted cell number within each subset before computing true diversity and Gini coefficients with the tcR R package. Repertoire sharing was quantified using the overlap coefficient calculated on TCRB nucleotide sequences. Out-of-frame TCRB sequences from naive cells were analyzed to stand in for the pre-selection repertoire. What TCRdb holds here is the immuneACCESS table cut down to in-frame rearrangements. Part of the clones is not present; checked against another copy, under half of the missing clones reflect an unresolved V gene, and the others are unexplained. That table furnishes V, J and clone size, whereas the DNA furnished D and trimming. This sample holds about 700,000 clones; over 10% were observed only once. The ten largest clones capture approximately 0.022% of the sample.

This specimen comes from a study of beta chain features in type 1 diabetes (dated by TCRdb to about 2018). In terms of the full investigation: No differences in mean age, gender distribution, total cell number or subset yield were found between patients and healthy donors. A total of 85 million to 110 million sorted cells were examined across all samples, and RNA yield correlated strongly with the number of cells per subset. The study compared the TCRB repertoires of sorted circulating CD4+ T cell subsets in recently diagnosed type 1 diabetes patients with those in matched healthy donors. Regulatory and stem cell-like memory subsets were isolated from only 8 patients and 8 healthy donors, whereas naive and central memory subsets came from all 30 or so donors.

From each donor, a single peripheral blood sample of around 120 mL on average was drawn into heparinised tubes. A BD FACSAria II and a panel including CD45RO, CCR7, CD25, CD127, CD95 and CD27 were used to sort naive, central memory, regulatory and stem cell-like memory CD4+ T cells. Purity was above 95% for every sorted population. PBMCs were isolated right away by Lymphoprep density gradient centrifugation and were stained directly, without culture. So that batch effects would be minimized, each experiment stained and sorted samples in pairs, pairing one healthy donor with one patient. CDR1 and CDR2 were assigned from the germline V gene as SGHDN and FVKESK. A distance of 11 bases separates the germline ends of V and J, which lose 5 bases and 4 bases respectively. Including the terminal cysteine and phenylalanine, the CDR3 comprises 14 residues. Here the CDR3 DNA is all that survives: 42 bases in frame from base 1.

The investigation overall reported the following: Because cDNA was sequenced instead of genomic DNA, highly expressing activated cells could be over-represented, though the groups showed no difference in activation or CD3 levels. PCR may preferentially amplify shorter templates, but because patient and control samples were amplified and corrected together, any resulting skew would affect both groups equally. Naive, central memory and regulatory TCRB repertoires appeared to be more alike among patients than among healthy donors. At VDJ recombination sites, type 1 diabetes patients had fewer insertions and more deleted nucleotides, which implies abnormalities in thymic rearrangement. A moderate but significant shortening of TCRB CDR3 length was observed in type 1 diabetes patients in all four CD4+ subsets. Only small numbers of individuals were included in the HLA sub-analyses, which left unresolved whether HLA type had any influence on TCRB rearrangement.

The sequence is built from TRBV14 and TRBJ2-2; D gene: possibly TRBD2, on 5 matching bases. Sequencing was performed on naive CD4+ T cells from blood. The meaning of the sample's cell subset or site label: true naive CD4+ T cells. The TCR sequence derives from a man aged 18-30 years with type 1 diabetes. The CDR3 in this case is CASSTRVSTGELFF. DNA sequence: TGTGCCAGCAGCACGAGGGTGAGCACCGGGGAGCTGTTTTTT.